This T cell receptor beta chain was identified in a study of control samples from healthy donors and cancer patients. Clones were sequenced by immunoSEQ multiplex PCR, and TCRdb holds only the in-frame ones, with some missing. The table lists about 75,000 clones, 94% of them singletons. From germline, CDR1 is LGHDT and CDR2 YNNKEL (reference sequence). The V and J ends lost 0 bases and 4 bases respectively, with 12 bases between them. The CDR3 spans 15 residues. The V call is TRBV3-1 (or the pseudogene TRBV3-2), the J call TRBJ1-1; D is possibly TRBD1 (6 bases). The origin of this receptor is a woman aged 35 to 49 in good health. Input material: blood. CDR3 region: CASSQDVAGATEAFF. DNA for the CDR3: TGTGCCAGCAGCCAAGATGTGGCAGGGGCCACTGAAGCTTTCTTT.